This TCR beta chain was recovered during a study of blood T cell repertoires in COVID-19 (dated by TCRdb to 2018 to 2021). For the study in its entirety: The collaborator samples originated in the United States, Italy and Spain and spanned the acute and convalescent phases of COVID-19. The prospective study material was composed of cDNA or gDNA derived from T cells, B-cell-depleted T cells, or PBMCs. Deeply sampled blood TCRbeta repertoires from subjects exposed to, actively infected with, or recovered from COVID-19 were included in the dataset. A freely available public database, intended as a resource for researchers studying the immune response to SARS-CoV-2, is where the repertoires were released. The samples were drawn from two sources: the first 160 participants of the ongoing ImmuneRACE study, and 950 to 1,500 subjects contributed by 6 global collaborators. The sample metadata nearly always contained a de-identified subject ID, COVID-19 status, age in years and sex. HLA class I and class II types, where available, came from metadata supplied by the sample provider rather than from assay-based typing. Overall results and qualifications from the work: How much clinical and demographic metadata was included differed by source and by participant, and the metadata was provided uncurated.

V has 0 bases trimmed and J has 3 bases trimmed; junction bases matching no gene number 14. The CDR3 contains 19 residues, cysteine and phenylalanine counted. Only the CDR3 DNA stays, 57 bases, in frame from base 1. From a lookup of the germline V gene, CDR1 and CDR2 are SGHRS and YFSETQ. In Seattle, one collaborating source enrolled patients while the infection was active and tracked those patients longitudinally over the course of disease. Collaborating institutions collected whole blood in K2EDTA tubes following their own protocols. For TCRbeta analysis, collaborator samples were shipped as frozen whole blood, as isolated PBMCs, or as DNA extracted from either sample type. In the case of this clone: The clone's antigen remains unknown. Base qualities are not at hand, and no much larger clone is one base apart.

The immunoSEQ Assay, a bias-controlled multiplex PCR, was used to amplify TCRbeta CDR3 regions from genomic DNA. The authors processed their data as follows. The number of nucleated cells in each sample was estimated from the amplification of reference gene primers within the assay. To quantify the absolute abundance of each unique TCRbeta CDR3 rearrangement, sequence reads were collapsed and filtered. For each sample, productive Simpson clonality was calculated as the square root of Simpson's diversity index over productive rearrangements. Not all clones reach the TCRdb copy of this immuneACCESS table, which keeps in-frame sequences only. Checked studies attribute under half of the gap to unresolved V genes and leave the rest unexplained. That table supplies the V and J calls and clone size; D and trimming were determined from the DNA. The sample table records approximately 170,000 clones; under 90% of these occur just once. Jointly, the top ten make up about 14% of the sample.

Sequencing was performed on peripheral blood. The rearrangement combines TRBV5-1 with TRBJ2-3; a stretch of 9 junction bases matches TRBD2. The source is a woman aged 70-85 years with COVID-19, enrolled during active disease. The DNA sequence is TGCGCCAGCAGCTTGGGTCGCGGCGGGGGGGCTCTCCGTACAGATACGCAGTATTTT. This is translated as CASSLGRGGGALRTDTQYF. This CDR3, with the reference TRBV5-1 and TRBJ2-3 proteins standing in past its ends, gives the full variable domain KAGVTQTPRYLIKTRGQQVTLSCSPISGHRSVSWYQQTPGQGLQFLFEYFSETQRNKGNFPGRFSGRQFSNSRSEMNVSTLELGDSALYLCASSLGRGGGALRTDTQYFGPGTRLTVL.